These T cell receptor beta chains were read from a single sample in a study of read filtering for tumor transcriptome and immune sequencing. One entry per CDR3 protein, called by TCRdb with MiXCR from the reads. This table holds about 23,000 distinct CDR3 sequences, roughly 15% found once. Material for sequencing was a population of CD138-negative cells sorted from bone marrow. The receptor source for this set is a donor older than 35 with multiple myeloma. CDR3s include the opening cysteine and the closing phenylalanine or tryptophan. The order of the fields is D gene, clone size, J gene, V gene, CDR3 protein, CDR3 DNA. D genes are given only for firm matches. Sizes are listed as once, few or many counts, or a class when the clone is expanded.

. | many | TRBJ2-1 | TRBV5-1 | CASSLGRNEQFF | TGCGCCAGCAGCTTGGGGAGAAATGAGCAGTTCTTC
TRBD1 | many | TRBJ2-5 | TRBV20-1 | CSVRTGPETQYF | TGCAGTGTAAGGACAGGGCCGGAGACCCAGTACTTC
TRBD1 | many | TRBJ1-5 | TRBV2 | CASRDRISNQPQHF | TGTGCCAGCAGGGACAGGATTAGCAATCAGCCCCAGCATTTT
. | many | TRBJ2-1 | TRBV28 | CASSLWGGKGDEQFF | TGTGCCAGCAGTTTATGGGGCGGGAAGGGCGATGAGCAGTTCTTC
. | many | TRBJ2-2 | TRBV1 | CTSSQDPIIRPGELFF | TGCACCAGCAGCCAAGATCCTATTATCCGTCCCGGGGAGCTGTTTTTT
. | many | TRBJ2-1 | TRBV2 | CASSVRDGYNEQFF | TGTGCCAGCAGCGTAAGAGACGGCTACAATGAGCAGTTCTTC
. | many | TRBJ2-1 | TRBV12-3/TRBV12-4 | CASTFLVGEDEQFF | TGTGCCAGCACCTTCCTGGTGGGGGAAGATGAGCAGTTCTTC
. | many | TRBJ2-7 | TRBV27 | CASSLSFSYEQYF | TGTGCCAGCAGTTTATCTTTCAGCTACGAGCAGTACTTC
. | many | TRBJ2-4 | TRBV28 | CASGDLAKNIQYF | TGTGCCAGCGGAGACTTAGCCAAAAACATTCAGTACTTC
TRBD2 | many | TRBJ2-1 | TRBV20-1 | CSATGVRGRANNEQFF | TGCAGTGCTACAGGCGTACGCGGGAGGGCCAACAATGAGCAGTTCTTC